This T cell receptor (beta chain) is from a study of response to subunit inactivated influenza vaccine. TCRdb analysed the RT-PCR reads with MiXCR anew, one entry per CDR3 protein. The sample yields about half a million distinct CDR3 sequences, 25% seen once. The trim removed 3 bases at V and 2 bases at J, leaving 13 bases unmatched. The germline CDR1 and CDR2 sequences are KGHSH and LQKENI. CDR3 length: 18 amino acids. The chain combines TRBV18 with TRBJ2-5; 9 bases agree with TRBD2. The sample here was CD4+ T cells sorted from PBMCs, taken around 5 days after vaccination. The TCR was taken from a man aged 50 to 60 who received an inactivated influenza vaccine. The CDR3 nucleotides are TGTGCCAGCTCACCGCCGGTAGAAAGCGGGGGGATTCAAGAGACCCAGTACTTC. Its protein product is CASSPPVESGGIQETQYF.